The clone carrying this T cell receptor beta chain was seen only a few times. Its matching antigen is unknown. Premalignant or tumor cells were enriched by macro-dissection after pathologic assessment. Produced via immunoSEQ multiplex PCR; TCRdb's table is partial and in-frame only. This sample carries around 8,000 clones, about 78% of them seen once, and the ten largest clones take around a tenth. These data come from a study of immune evolution from preneoplasia to lung adenocarcinoma. Study-level points and caveats: Normal lung had the highest top T cell clone frequencies. Later-stage lesions appeared to have more T cells, more diversity, less clonality.

Germline CDR1 reads MNHNS; CDR2 reads SASEGT. Trimming took 2 bases from V and 7 from J, leaving 9 bases between them. The CDR3 has 12 amino acids. The chain carries TRBV6-1 and TRBJ2-7; weak D call: TRBD2 (5 bases). What was sequenced was FFPE minimally invasive lung adenocarcinoma tissue. This clonotype originated in an older donor with lung adenocarcinoma. The CDR3 region is CASSEPPGEQYF. CDR3 bases: TGTGCCAGCAGTGAACCCCCGGGGGAGCAGTACTTC.